The 25 T cell receptor beta chains below were found in one sample sequenced in a study of blood T cell repertoires in COVID-19. Profiling relied on immunoSEQ multiplex PCR, and the TCRdb table lists in-frame clones only, not all of them. The sample includes 90,000 to 100,000 clones, around 90% of them seen just once. The sequenced sample consisted of peripheral blood. These receptors all come from a man aged 60 to 75 with COVID-19, enrolled during active disease.

V usage is TRBV30 and J usage is TRBJ1-1; TRBD1 might be the D (5 bases). The CDR3 sequence is 12 residues long. CDR1 and CDR2 (germline): GTSNPN, SVGIG (reference sequence). V was clipped by 5 bases and J by 1 base, with 8 bases between them. The CDR3 region is CAWGARNTEAFF. For the CDR3, the DNA is TGTGCCTGGGGGGCCCGGAACACTGAAGCTTTCTTT. The full variable domain, completed using reference TRBV30 and TRBJ1-1, is SQTIHQWPATLVQPVGSPLSLECTVEGTSNPNLYWYRQAAGRGLQLLFYSVGIGQISSEVPQNLSASRPQDRQFILSSKKLLLSDSGFYLCAWGARNTEAFFGQGTRLTVV.

The rearrangement joins TRBV7-9 to TRBJ2-1, with D maybe TRBD2 (6 bases). Germline V gene sequence: CDR1 SEHNR, CDR2 FQNEAQ (reference sequence). Trimming shortened V by 3 bases and J by 4 bases, and 13 bases separated the two germline ends. The CDR3 is 15 residues long. Written as DNA, the CDR3 is TGTGCCAGCAGCTTGGCGGGATTGAATTACAATGAGCAGTTCTTC. Amino acids: CASSLAGLNYNEQFF.

J is TRBJ2-5 and V is TRBV15, with 9 bases identical to TRBD2. CDR3 size: 14 residues. The V segment lost 1 base and the J segment 5 bases; nucleotides outside the gene matches: 2. The germline V gene has CDR1 LNHNV and CDR2 YYDKDF (reference sequence). CDR3 DNA sequence: TGTGCCACCAGCAGAGTAGCGGGAGCGGAGACCCAGTACTTC. As protein: CATSRVAGAETQYF.

The chain is built from TRBV10-3 and TRBJ1-1; tentatively, D is TRBD1 (5 bases). V was clipped by 2 bases and J by 5 bases, with 12 bases between them. This CDR3 comprises 14 residues. Germline CDR1 reads ENHRY; CDR2 reads SYGVKD. The CDR3 sequence is CAISEHQGNTEAFF. CDR3 nucleotides: TGTGCCATCAGTGAGCACCAGGGTAATACTGAAGCTTTCTTT.

The V gene is TRBV11-2, the J gene TRBJ2-7, with TRBD1 identical over 7 bases. The V and J ends lost 0 bases and 6 bases, in that order; junction bases with no gene match: 5. The germline V gene has CDR1 SGHAT and CDR2 FQNNGV. CDR3 length: 14 amino acids. CDR3 coding DNA: TGTGCCAGCAGCTTAGATAGACAGGGCGGCGAGCAGTACTTC. Translating gives CASSLDRQGGEQYF. Supplemented by reference TRBV11-2 and TRBJ2-7, the full variable domain reads EAGVAQSPRYKIIEKRQSVAFWCNPISGHATLYWYQQILGQGPKLLIQFQNNGVVDDSQLPKDRFSAERLKGVDSTLKIQPAKLEDSAVYLCASSLDRQGGEQYFGPGTRLTVT.

This chain links TRBV11-2 with TRBJ2-3; D unresolved. V was clipped by 5 bases and J by 6 bases, with 18 bases between them. This CDR3 spans 15 amino acids. The germline gives CDR1 SGHAT, CDR2 FQNNGV. In DNA, the CDR3 is TGTGCCAGCAGCAGAAGCCGCAACCCCGCGGATACGCAGTATTTT. It encodes CASSRSRNPADTQYF.

J is TRBJ2-1 and V is TRBV7-6; D is unresolved. Germline V lookup: CDR1 SGHVS, CDR2 FNYEAQ. The CDR3 consists of 15 residues. Trimming removed 3 bases at V and 4 bases at J, with 13 bases between. CDR3: CASSFRSLEYNEQFF. CDR3 DNA sequence: TGTGCCAGCAGCTTTCGTAGCCTCGAGTACAATGAGCAGTTCTTC.

This chain connects TRBV18 to TRBJ2-7, with a possible D match to TRBD1 (6 bases). The germline gives CDR1 KGHSH, CDR2 LQKENI. V was pared by 6 bases and J by 3 bases, with 9 bases between. The CDR3 spans 12 residues. CDR3 loop: CASSRRGYEQYF. CDR3 sequence (DNA): TGTGCCAGCTCCCGCAGGGGCTACGAGCAGTACTTC.

V is TRBV15 and J is TRBJ1-2; D gene unclear. Germline lookup yields CDR1 LNHNV and CDR2 YYDKDF (reference sequence). Trimming removed 0 bases at V and 9 bases at J, with 11 bases between. The CDR3 length is 13 residues. The CDR3 spells CATSRDPGQRYTF. The DNA of the CDR3 is TGTGCCACCAGCAGAGATCCAGGCCAACGCTACACCTTC. The full variable domain, its missing parts supplied by reference TRBV15 and TRBJ1-2, is DAMVIQNPRYQVTQFGKPVTLSCSQTLNHNVMYWYQQKSSQAPKLLFHYYDKDFNNEADTPDNFQSRRPNTSFCFLDIRSPGLGDTAMYLCATSRDPGQRYTFGSGTRLTVV.

This clone was recorded only once. The V gene is TRBV3-1 (or the pseudogene TRBV3-2), the J gene TRBJ2-1; no firm D call. With 5 bases removed from V and 7 bases from J, the gap between germline ends came to 9 bases. The CDR3 runs to 12 residues. Germline V gene lookup returns CDR1 LGHDT and CDR2 YNNKEL (reference sequence). The CDR3 is CASSLLDNEQFF. The DNA for the CDR3 is TGTGCCAGCAGCTTACTTGATAATGAGCAGTTCTTC.

This clone was recorded once. The chain employs TRBV4-1 and TRBJ1-1, with 8 positions matching TRBD1. CDR1 MGHRA and CDR2 YSYEKL come from the germline V gene. The CDR3 runs 13 residues. The V segment lost 4 bases and the J segment 4 bases; nucleotides outside the gene matches: 2. The CDR3 loop is CASSLTGGTEAFF. In nucleotides, the CDR3 is TGCGCCAGCAGCCTCACAGGGGGCACTGAAGCTTTCTTT.

The gene calls are TRBV4-1 and TRBJ2-1, with D unclear. Germline assignment: CDR1 MGHRA and CDR2 YSYEKL. Trimming removed 1 base at V and 4 bases at J, with 5 bases between. The CDR3 is made up of 13 amino acids. CDR3 residues: CASSQAQYNEQFF. Here the CDR3 DNA reads TGCGCCAGCAGCCAAGCACAGTACAATGAGCAGTTCTTC.

This clone came up once. The chain uses TRBV18 and TRBJ1-1; D gene ambiguous. The CDR3 has 15 residues. V was pared by 4 bases and J by 3 bases, with 15 bases between. The germline V gene has CDR1 KGHSH and CDR2 LQKENI. The CDR3 is CASSRSGRPDTEAFF. For the CDR3, the DNA is TGTGCCAGCTCACGGTCGGGAAGACCTGACACTGAAGCTTTCTTT.

The table lists this clone with a count of one. The rearrangement links TRBV5-5 to TRBJ2-7, with 8 positions matching TRBD2. Germline CDR1 is SGHKS and CDR2 is YYEKEE (reference sequence). The CDR3 extends over 19 amino acids. V was clipped by 0 bases and J by 4 bases; unmatched bases: 18. CDR3 amino acids: CASSLGVVGMAAGVYEQYF. CDR3 coding DNA: TGTGCCAGCAGCTTGGGGGTGGTAGGGATGGCAGCGGGAGTGTACGAGCAGTACTTC.

V gene TRBV7-3 combines with J gene TRBJ2-2, with unresolved D. The CDR3 contains 15 residues. V was trimmed by 2 bases and J by 0 bases, leaving 7 bases between them. Germline lookup yields CDR1 SGHTA and CDR2 FQGTGA. This CDR3 reads CASSLGPTNTGELFF. The CDR3 DNA sequence: TGTGCCAGCAGCTTAGGCCCGACGAACACCGGGGAGCTGTTTTTT. The full variable domain, its missing parts supplied by reference TRBV7-3 and TRBJ2-2, is GAGVSQTPSNKVTEKGKYVELRCDPISGHTALYWYRQSLGQGPEFLIYFQGTGAADDSGLPNDRFFAVRPEGSVSTLKIQRTERGDSAVYLCASSLGPTNTGELFFGEGSRLTVL.

The chain carries TRBV10-3 and TRBJ1-2; unclear D gene. V lost 2 bases, J lost 7 bases, and 11 bases lay in between. In germline, CDR1 is ENHRY, CDR2 SYGVKD. The CDR3 is 13 amino acids. In DNA form, the CDR3 reads TGTGCCATCAGTGAGAGCGGTTTCTCTGGCTACACCTTC. Its protein is CAISESGFSGYTF.

This rearrangement joins TRBV5-4 to TRBJ1-2; 7 bases line up with TRBD1. The CDR3 consists of 16 residues. Germline V gives CDR1 SGHNT, CDR2 YYREEE (reference sequence). V was pared by 1 base and J by 4 bases, with 10 bases of the junction left unmatched. This CDR3 reads CASSLSSGTVLYGYTF. The DNA for the CDR3 is TGTGCCAGCAGCTTGTCCTCCGGGACAGTACTCTATGGCTACACCTTC.

The V call is TRBV6-6, the J call TRBJ2-1; D is uncertain. CDR1 and CDR2 (germline): MNHNY, SVGAGI (reference sequence). The CDR3 consists of 13 residues. Trimming cost V 7 bases and J 11 bases, with 18 bases left between them. The CDR3, as DNA: TGTGCCAGCAAAGACTTTGACGAACCACAGCAGTTCTTC. Protein product: CASKDFDEPQQFF.

The gene calls are TRBV19 and TRBJ2-1; 16 bases line up with TRBD2. Trimming at V came to 3 bases and at J to 6 bases, leaving 2 bases not matched to a gene. Germline CDR1 LNHDA, CDR2 SQIVND (reference sequence). CDR3 length: 16 amino acids. The CDR3 loop reads CASSMGLAGGLNEQFF. The CDR3 coding sequence is TGTGCCAGTAGTATGGGACTAGCGGGAGGGCTCAATGAGCAGTTCTTC.

The chain joins TRBV29-1 to TRBJ2-7, with D tentatively TRBD1 (5 bases). V lost 4 bases, J lost 5 bases, and 15 bases lay in between. CDR3 length equals 13 residues. Germline V lookup: CDR1 SQVTM, CDR2 ANQGSEA. CDR3 nucleotides: TGCAGCGTTGGGGTCAGGGTGACAGACGAGCAGTACTTC. It yields the protein CSVGVRVTDEQYF.

The chain has TRBV11-3 and TRBJ2-7, with 7 bases aligning to TRBD2. The J segment lost 8 bases and the V segment lost 5 bases, leaving 6 bases of the junction unmatched. The CDR3 has 12 amino acids. The V gene's germline CDR1 is SGHNT and CDR2 YENEEA. The CDR3 region has the DNA TGTGCCAGCAGCCCCGGGACTAATAAGCAGTACTTC. This gives the protein CASSPGTNKQYF. Together with reference TRBV11-3 and TRBJ2-7, the CDR3 gives the full variable domain: EAGVVQSPRYKIIEKKQPVAFWCNPISGHNTLYWYLQNLGQGPELLIRYENEEAVDDSQLPKDRFSAERLKGVDSTLKIQPAELGDSAVYLCASSPGTNKQYFGPGTRLTVT.

This chain links TRBV7-7 with TRBJ2-1; 11 nucleotides agree with TRBD2. V lost 1 base to trimming and J lost 6 bases; unmatched junction nucleotides: 2. CDR3 size: 15 residues. The germline gives CDR1 SSHAT, CDR2 FNYEAQ (reference sequence). The DNA of the CDR3 is TGTGCCAGCAGCTTAGGACTAGCGGGAAGCAATGAGCAGTTCTTC. Its protein is CASSLGLAGSNEQFF. The full variable domain, its missing parts supplied by reference TRBV7-7 and TRBJ2-1, is GAGVSQSPRYKVTKRGQDVTLRCDPISSHATLYWYQQALGQGPEFLTYFNYEAQPDKSGLPSDRFSAERPEGSISTLTIQRTEQRDSAMYRCASSLGLAGSNEQFFGPGTRLTVL.

V is TRBV6-5 and J is TRBJ2-5; 8 bases line up with TRBD2. Germline trimming cut 6 bases from V and 5 bases from J; bases unmatched to any gene: 8. This CDR3 spans 14 amino acids. In germline, CDR1 is MNHEY, CDR2 SVGAGI. The CDR3 sequence is CASRIREGGETQYF. DNA of the CDR3: TGTGCCAGCAGGATTCGGGAGGGAGGGGAGACCCAGTACTTC.

This clone was detected a few times. The chain joins TRBV2 to TRBJ2-3; TRBD2 matches at 9 bases. The CDR3 extends over 15 amino acids. From germline, CDR1 is SNHLY and CDR2 FYNNEI. With 2 bases clipped from V and 5 bases from J, the junction kept 5 bases outside the gene matches. CDR3 nucleotides: TGTGCCAGCAGTGAAAATAGCGGGAGAGGAGATACGCAGTATTTT. This sequence encodes CASSENSGRGDTQYF.

The chain is built from TRBV19 and TRBJ2-1, with 7 bases identical to TRBD2. After removal of 6 bases from V and 4 bases from J, the junction contained 6 bases not matched to a gene. This CDR3 region has 14 residues. Germline assignment: CDR1 LNHDA and CDR2 SQIVND (reference sequence). CDR3 amino acids: CASRLGRAYNEQFF. The CDR3 nucleotides read TGTGCCAGTAGGCTAGGGAGGGCTTACAATGAGCAGTTCTTC.